The text below deals with one TCR beta chain. Its recognized antigen is unknown. No base-level quality is on record; no much larger clone is a single base apart. For sequencing, an Illumina NovaSeq 6000 was employed. TCR cDNA was synthesized by 5'RACE template switching, which introduced a universal primer site and unique molecular identifiers. Priming of cDNA synthesis was performed from both the TCR alpha and TCR beta constant segments. Libraries were amplified in two PCR steps, with sample barcodes and sequencing adapters added in the second step. Libraries were sequenced on Illumina HiSeq 2500 (2x100 bp) or NovaSeq (2x150 bp). On the authors' methods: Reads were demultiplexed and collapsed into UMI consensus sequences with MIGEC, and V(D)J alignment was performed with MiXCR. Vaccine-responding clonotypes were defined with edgeR using replicate PBMC samples, requiring FDR below 0.01 and a log2 fold change above 5 up to day 15. Each bulk clonotype received a CD4 or CD8 identity based on whether the sequenced CD4 or CD8 repertoire contained that clonotype at higher abundance. TCRdb applied fastp at Q25 and MiXCR to the public reads, then kept only in-frame beta chains. One record per CDR3 amino acid sequence lists the most common genes and DNA. In this record, the V and J calls reflect TCRdb's handling and not the investigators' own analysis. The sample contains approximately 160,000 distinct CDR3 sequences, approximately 9.9% of them found a single time. Jointly, the top ten make up around 35% of the sample.

These data originate in a study of T cells after yellow fever vaccination (dated by TCRdb to 2018 to 2020). Regarding the research as a whole: Libraries from fractions with low cell numbers were prepared with the SMART-Seq v4 Ultra Low Input RNA kit. To track T-cell clones before and after primary and booster YFV17D yellow fever vaccination, bulk TCR alpha and beta repertoires were sequenced longitudinally. Two healthy male donors, one aged 18 to 29 and one aged 30 to 39 years, were included in the cohort. Blood samples were taken at several timepoints before and after primary and secondary immunization, and bulk PBMC replicates and cell subsets were isolated.

Overall study outcomes, separate from this receptor: Computational filtering was required because FACS-sorted repertoires could contain abundant contaminating clonotypes from the bulk population. Most clones expanded after primary vaccination (about 96% of CD4 and 88% of CD8) were re-detected after the booster, suggesting that broad memory maintenance occurred. A small fraction of clonotypes appeared in both the CD4 and CD8 compartments, likely as a result of convergent recombination. Compared with the primary T-cell response, the secondary T-cell response was weaker but faster, peaking on day 5 rather than day 15. Only two donors were included in the study, so the extent to which the findings can be generalized is limited.

The intended sense of this specimen's treatment or condition label: live attenuated yellow fever vaccine strain. A standard Ficoll-Paque protocol was used to isolate PBMCs from peripheral blood. CD4 and CD8 T-cell fractions were isolated with Dynabeads CD4 and CD8 positive selection kits. TriZol was used to extract RNA from bulk PBMCs, CD4 and CD8 fractions, and dextramer-positive and dextramer-negative fractions. V and J are truncated by 2 bases and 2 bases respectively, leaving an intervening sequence of 16 bases. CDR1 is given as MGHRA and CDR2 as YSYEKL, both from the germline V gene. Including the terminal cysteine and phenylalanine, the CDR3 comprises 17 residues. Only the CDR3 DNA is retained, 51 bases long and in frame from the first base.

Sequenced material: CD8+ T cells sorted from PBMCs, taken 45 days after the yellow fever booster vaccination. This sequence originates from a man younger than 30 who received the YFV17D yellow fever vaccine. The sequence is built from TRBV4-1 and TRBJ1-5; no D gene call is confident. For the CDR3, the sequence is CASSQSNARLGNQPQHF. In nucleotides, the sequence is TGCGCCAGCAGCCAAAGTAACGCACGGTTGGGCAATCAGCCCCAGCATTTT.